The clone carrying this T cell receptor (beta chain) was counted ten times or more. As yet, its antigen is unknown. The data belong to a study of molecular identifiers for immune sequencing clone quantification. TCRdb re-analysed the PCR reads in MiXCR, keeping a single row per CDR3 protein. The data contain fewer than 350,000 distinct CDR3 sequences, roughly 24% of them singletons. Naive CD8 T cells were FACS-sorted by CD8+CD4-CCR7+CD45RA+ markers. The CDR3 sequence is 13 residues long. Germline-derived CDR1 and CDR2 are MNHEY and SVGEGT. V was trimmed by 6 bases and J by 6 bases, leaving 12 bases between them. Findings of the study overall: Barcode collisions between identical TCR molecules could shrink estimates of highly expanded clone sizes. Clones with over 20 RNA copies captured over 98% of effector molecules but under 1% of naive ones.

Specimen: naive CD8+ T cells from blood, with Jurkat cell RNA spiked in. Subset of the sample: FACS-sorted CD8+CD4-CCR7+CD45RA+ naive T cells. V is TRBV6-2 or TRBV6-3 and J is TRBJ1-5; no reliable D call. The clonotype originates from a human donor in good health. Some libraries in this study had Jurkat cell RNA spiked in. CDR3 nucleotides: TGTGCCAGCAGAGGACTAGGGTTTCAGCCCCAGCATTTT. As protein: CASRGLGFQPQHF.